The source of this T cell receptor (beta chain) is a study of shared clonotypes between healthy human individuals. On this clone itself: Its antigen is unidentified.

The protocol was immunoSEQ multiplex PCR, while the TCRdb copy is restricted to in-frame clones and leaves out a portion. Of about 180,000 clones listed, roughly 93% are singletons. General study results and limits: Roughly 5% of naive CD4 clonotypes were shared across a few donors.

V shed 0 bases, J shed 2 bases, and the junction held 1 base outside the gene matches. The CDR3 loop spans 16 amino acids. The germline gives CDR1 MNHEY, CDR2 SVGAGI. Sequencing was done on a sample of naive CD4+ T cells sorted from blood. Subset of the sample: CD45RA+ positively selected. The receptor comes from a woman aged 25 to 39 in good health. The rearrangement links TRBV6-5 to TRBJ1-3; 10 bases align to TRBD1. The chain's CDR3 is CASSYSGTGAGNTIYF. CDR3 nucleotide sequence: TGTGCCAGCAGTTACTCCGGGACAGGGGCTGGAAACACCATATATTTT.